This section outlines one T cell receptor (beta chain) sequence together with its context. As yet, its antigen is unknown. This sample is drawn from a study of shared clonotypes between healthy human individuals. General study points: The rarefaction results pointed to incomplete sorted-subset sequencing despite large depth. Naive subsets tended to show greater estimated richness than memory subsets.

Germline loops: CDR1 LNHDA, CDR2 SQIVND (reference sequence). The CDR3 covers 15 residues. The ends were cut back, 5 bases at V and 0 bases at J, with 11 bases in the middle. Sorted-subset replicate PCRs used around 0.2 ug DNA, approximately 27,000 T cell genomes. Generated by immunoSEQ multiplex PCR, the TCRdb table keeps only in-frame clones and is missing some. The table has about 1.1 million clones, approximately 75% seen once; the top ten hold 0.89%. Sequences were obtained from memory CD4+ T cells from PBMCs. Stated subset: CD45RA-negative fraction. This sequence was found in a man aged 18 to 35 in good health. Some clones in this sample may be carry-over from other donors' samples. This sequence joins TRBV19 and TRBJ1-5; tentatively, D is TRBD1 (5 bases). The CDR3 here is CASSPGTHSNQPQHF. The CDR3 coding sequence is TGTGCCAGTAGTCCCGGGACCCATAGCAATCAGCCCCAGCATTTT.